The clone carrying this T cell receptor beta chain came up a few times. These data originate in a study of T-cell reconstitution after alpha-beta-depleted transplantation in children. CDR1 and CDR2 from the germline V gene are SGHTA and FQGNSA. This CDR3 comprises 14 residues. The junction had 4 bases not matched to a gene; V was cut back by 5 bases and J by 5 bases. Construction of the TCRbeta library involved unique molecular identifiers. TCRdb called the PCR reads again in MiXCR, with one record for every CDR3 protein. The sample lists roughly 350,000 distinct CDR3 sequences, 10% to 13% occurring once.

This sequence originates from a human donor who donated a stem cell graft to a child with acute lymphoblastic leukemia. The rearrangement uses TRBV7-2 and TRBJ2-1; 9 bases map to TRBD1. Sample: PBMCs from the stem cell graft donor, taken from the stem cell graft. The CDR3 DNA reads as TGTGCCAGCAGCACAAGACAGGGGGACAATGAGCAGTTCTTC. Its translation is CASSTRQGDNEQFF. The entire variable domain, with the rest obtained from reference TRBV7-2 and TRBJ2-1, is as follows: GAGVSQSPSNKVTEKGKDVELRCDPISGHTALYWYRQSLGQGLEFLIYFQGNSAPDKSGLPSDRFSAERTGGSVSTLTIQRTQQEDSAVYLCASSTRQGDNEQFFGPGTRLTVL.